The next 18 T cell receptor beta chains were all read from a single sample in a study of graft-versus-host responses after intestinal transplantation. No antigen is known for these receptors. The repertoire was sequenced with immunoSEQ multiplex PCR; TCRdb's copy has only in-frame clones and lacks some. The table lists about 86,000 clones, roughly nine tenths of them singletons. The source material was unstimulated CD8+ T cells sorted from spleen or lymph node cells, sampled before intestinal transplant. All receptors come from a human donor who received an intestinal transplant.

The chain uses TRBV4-3 and TRBJ1-1, with a tentative D call TRBD1 (5 bases). Germline CDR1 reads LGHNA; CDR2 reads YSLEER. Trimming stripped 4 bases from V and 11 bases from J, with 17 bases between. The CDR3 is made up of 13 amino acids. The CDR3 nucleotides read TGCGCCAGCAGCCCCCCCGAGGAGGGGATTGCTTTCTTT. It yields the protein CASSPPEEGIAFF.

The CDR3 sequence is CASSRESYNEQFF. CDR3 in DNA: TGTGCCAGCAGCCGTGAGTCCTACAATGAGCAGTTCTTC. The chain couples TRBV2 to TRBJ2-1; D is uncertain. The CDR3 extends over 13 amino acids. The ends were cut back, 6 bases at V and 1 base at J, with 7 bases in the middle. The germline gives CDR1 SNHLY, CDR2 FYNNEI. Filled out from reference TRBV2 and TRBJ2-1, the complete variable domain reads EPEVTQTPSHQVTQMGQEVILRCVPISNHLYFYWYRQILGQKVEFLVSFYNNEISEKSEIFDDQFSVERPDGSNFTLKIRSTKLEDSAMYFCASSRESYNEQFFGPGTRLTVL.

The chain carries TRBV7-9 and TRBJ2-3; D is undetermined. Germline lookup yields CDR1 SEHNR and CDR2 FQNEAQ (reference sequence). This CDR3 contains 13 residues. The V and J ends lost 3 bases and 7 bases respectively, with 11 bases between them. DNA of the CDR3: TGTGCCAGCAGCTTCCGCGACTTGAATACGCAGTATTTT. It specifies CASSFRDLNTQYF.

The V and J genes are TRBV28 and TRBJ2-5; TRBD2 agrees at 12 bases. Germline values: CDR1 MDHEN, CDR2 SYDVKM. CDR3 length equals 17 residues. The V and J ends lost 5 bases and 6 bases, in that order; junction bases with no gene match: 13. The CDR3 coding sequence is TGTGCCAGCAGTACCCGGACTAGCGGGAACGTATTAAAGACCCAGTACTTC. It yields the protein CASSTRTSGNVLKTQYF.

CDR3 bases: TGTGCCAGCGGGACTAGCTCCTACAATGAGCAGTTCTTC. Translating gives CASGTSSYNEQFF. This rearrangement joins TRBV7-6 to TRBJ2-1, with TRBD2 identical over 8 bases. V gave up 8 bases and J gave up 0 bases; unmatched junction bases: 0. Germline V gives CDR1 SGHVS, CDR2 FNYEAQ. The CDR3 has 13 residues.

The J gene is TRBJ1-2, the V gene TRBV14; D is undetermined. The CDR3 length is 15 residues. The V end lost 1 base, the J end lost 6 bases, and 15 bases lay between the germline ends. The germline gives CDR1 SGHDN, CDR2 FVKESK. As DNA, the CDR3 is TGTGCCAGCAGCCAAGTTCTTTATCCGTTAGATGGCTACACCTTC. Translation: CASSQVLYPLDGYTF. Using reference TRBV14 and TRBJ1-2 for the parts outside the CDR3, the full variable domain is EAGVTQFPSHSVIEKGQTVTLRCDPISGHDNLYWYRRVMGKEIKFLLHFVKESKQDESGMPNNRFLAERTGGTYSTLKVQPAELEDSGVYFCASSQVLYPLDGYTFGSGTRLTVV.

The chain couples TRBV4-1 to TRBJ2-5, with TRBD2 identical over 10 bases. This CDR3 is built from 15 residues. V lost 2 bases, J lost 5 bases, and 5 bases stayed unmatched. Germline loops: CDR1 MGHRA, CDR2 YSYEKL. The CDR3 sequence: CASSQLAGVRETQYF. CDR3 bases: TGCGCCAGCAGCCAACTAGCGGGAGTGCGGGAGACCCAGTACTTC.

The rearrangement uses TRBV11-2 and TRBJ2-5, with 11 bases matching TRBD2. After removal of 7 bases from V and 3 bases from J, the junction contained 4 bases not matched to a gene. CDR3 length: 14 residues. Looked up from germline, CDR1 is SGHAT and CDR2 is FQNNGV. The CDR3 sequence: CASTEGLAEETQYF. CDR3 in DNA: TGTGCCAGCACCGAGGGACTAGCGGAAGAGACCCAGTACTTC.

The chain is built from TRBV7-2 and TRBJ2-7, with 11 positions matching TRBD2. Trimming at V came to 1 base and at J to 4 bases, leaving 3 bases not matched to a gene. The CDR3 runs to 15 residues. Germline values: CDR1 SGHTA, CDR2 FQGNSA. CDR3 loop: CASSLVASGGYEQYF. DNA of the CDR3: TGTGCCAGCAGCTTAGTAGCTAGCGGGGGGTACGAGCAGTACTTC.

This chain uses TRBV7-8 with TRBJ2-2, with D tentatively TRBD2 (5 bases). Germline-derived CDR1 and CDR2 are SGHVS and FQNEAQ. The V gene lost 5 bases and the J gene lost 0 bases, with 16 bases spanning the gap. The CDR3 extends over 17 amino acids. The CDR3 here is CASSPNGLAPNTGELFF. DNA of the CDR3: TGTGCCAGCAGCCCAAACGGGCTAGCACCGAACACCGGGGAGCTGTTTTTT.

This sequence joins TRBV5-1 and TRBJ2-2, with D perhaps TRBD1 (6 bases). Germline-derived CDR1 and CDR2 are SGHRS and YFSETQ. Trimming stripped 2 bases from V and 6 bases from J, with 17 bases between. This CDR3 is built from 16 residues. The DNA of the CDR3 is TGCGCCAGCAGCTTCTCTGGCCAGGGGTATGCCGGGGAGCTGTTTTTT. This gives the protein CASSFSGQGYAGELFF. Drawing the rest from reference TRBV5-1 and TRBJ2-2, the complete variable domain is KAGVTQTPRYLIKTRGQQVTLSCSPISGHRSVSWYQQTPGQGLQFLFEYFSETQRNKGNFPGRFSGRQFSNSRSEMNVSTLELGDSALYLCASSFSGQGYAGELFFGEGSRLTVL.

This chain connects TRBV4-1 to TRBJ2-4; possible D gene TRBD2, 7 bases. CDR3 length: 15 amino acids. The germline V and J ends were trimmed by 0 bases and 8 bases, with 14 bases remaining between them. Germline loops: CDR1 MGHRA, CDR2 YSYEKL. DNA of the CDR3: TGCGCCAGCAGCCAAGATGGTGGGGGGGGCGACATTCAGTACTTC. Protein: CASSQDGGGGDIQYF.

This clone has just one count. CDR3 DNA sequence: TGCGCCAGCAGCCAAGCAACAGGGGTCCGCAATGAGCAGTTCTTC. Residues: CASSQATGVRNEQFF. The chain links TRBV4-1 to TRBJ2-1, with TRBD1 identical over 7 bases. The V segment lost 1 base and the J segment 6 bases; nucleotides outside the gene matches: 6. This CDR3 contains 15 residues. CDR1 is MGHRA and CDR2 is YSYEKL in the germline V gene.

The rearrangement uses TRBV19 and TRBJ2-1, with 7 bases that match TRBD2. CDR3 length: 15 amino acids. Trimming cost V 6 bases and J 0 bases; bases outside gene matches: 5. Germline CDR1 LNHDA, CDR2 SQIVND (reference sequence). Written as DNA, the CDR3 is TGTGCCAGTAGCACTGGCGGGGGCTCCTACAATGAGCAGTTCTTC. Translation gives CASSTGGGSYNEQFF.

V gene TRBV10-2 combines with J gene TRBJ2-7; 11 bases are a match to TRBD1. The CDR3 is made up of 15 amino acids. After removal of 6 bases from V and 3 bases from J, the junction contained 7 bases not matched to a gene. Germline V gene lookup returns CDR1 WSHSY and CDR2 SAAADI. The CDR3 DNA reads as TGCGCCAGCAGCGCGGCCGGGACAGGGGGCTACGAGCAGTACTTC. This sequence encodes CASSAAGTGGYEQYF.

The CDR3 loop is CASHPFGHPNQPQHF. CDR3 coding DNA: TGTGCCAGCCATCCCTTTGGGCACCCTAATCAGCCCCAGCATTTT. The gene calls are TRBV19 and TRBJ1-5; D is ambiguous. The germline gives CDR1 LNHDA, CDR2 SQIVND (reference sequence). V lost 9 bases, J lost 4 bases, and 19 bases lay in between. This CDR3 is 15 amino acids long.

The chain couples TRBV19 to TRBJ1-1; D unclear. The CDR3 sequence is 13 residues long. V was clipped by 1 base and J by 1 base, with 4 bases between them. Germline V gene sequence: CDR1 LNHDA, CDR2 SQIVND (reference sequence). This CDR3 is CASSIAENTEAFF. The CDR3, as DNA: TGTGCCAGTAGTATAGCAGAGAACACTGAAGCTTTCTTT.

In its sample, this clone was seen once. The V gene is TRBV7-2, the J gene TRBJ2-7, with D hard to call. CDR3 length equals 14 residues. With 7 bases removed from V and 1 base from J, the gap between germline ends came to 14 bases. The germline CDR1 and CDR2 sequences are SGHTA and FQGNSA. CDR3 amino acids: CASTELRSSYEQYF. In DNA form, the CDR3 reads TGTGCCAGCACCGAGCTCCGGTCTTCCTACGAGCAGTACTTC.